This TCR beta chain was identified in a study of blood T cell repertoires in COVID-19. Per germline, CDR1 MNHEY and CDR2 SVGEGT. The CDR3 covers 14 residues. V lost 0 bases and J lost 8; bases outside the gene matches: 3. Assay: immunoSEQ multiplex PCR; the TCRdb copy retains only in-frame clones and omits some. The table records hundreds of thousands of clones, around 87% of them present only once. V is TRBV6-2 or TRBV6-3 and J is TRBJ2-1; 8 bases fit TRBD2. The sequencing input was peripheral blood. The TCR sequence derives from a woman aged 45-65 years who had recovered from COVID-19. Here the CDR3 DNA reads TGTGCCAGCAGTTACTCGGGACTAGGGGATGAGCAGTTCTTC. Translation: CASSYSGLGDEQFF.